The 17 T cell receptor beta chains listed next were all sequenced from one sample in a study of high-grade serous ovarian cancer treatment subgroups. Tumor samples were taken before definitive surgery or chemotherapy. Sequencing used immunoSEQ multiplex PCR; TCRdb keeps in-frame clones, though not all of them. The sample lists about 33,000 clones, about 80% seen once, with around 3.3% in the top ten. Sample: tumor tissue. The origin of the receptors is a human donor with high-grade serous ovarian cancer.

The V gene is TRBV4-1, the J gene TRBJ2-3; unclear D gene. Germline CDR1 and CDR2: MGHRA and YSYEKL. The CDR3 is made up of 15 amino acids. Deletions cut 0 bases from V and 5 bases from J, with 12 bases between. The CDR3: CASSQDGVAEDTQYF. The CDR3 nucleotides are TGCGCCAGCAGCCAAGATGGGGTAGCTGAAGATACGCAGTATTTT.

J is TRBJ2-7 and V is TRBV7-2, with TRBD2 matching 14 bases. The ends lost 5 bases at V and 3 bases at J; junction bases unmatched: 9. Per the germline V gene, CDR1 is SGHTA and CDR2 is FQGNSA. The length of the CDR3 is 17 residues. The CDR3 DNA reads TGTGCCAGCAGCCCACCAGGACTAGCGGGAGGTGGCTACGAGCAGTACTTC. Protein sequence: CASSPPGLAGGGYEQYF. Drawing the rest from reference TRBV7-2 and TRBJ2-7, the complete variable domain is GAGVSQSPSNKVTEKGKDVELRCDPISGHTALYWYRQSLGQGLEFLIYFQGNSAPDKSGLPSDRFSAERTGGSVSTLTIQRTQQEDSAVYLCASSPPGLAGGGYEQYFGPGTRLTVT.

The rearrangement uses TRBV4-1 and TRBJ2-1; 13 nucleotides line up with TRBD2. The V segment lost 1 base and the J segment 9 bases; nucleotides outside the gene matches: 12. Germline lookup yields CDR1 MGHRA and CDR2 YSYEKL. This CDR3 contains 18 residues. The CDR3 DNA follows: TGCGCCAGCAGCCAAGTTACTAGCGGGAGGGAATACACGAGTGAGCAGTTCTTC. Translation: CASSQVTSGREYTSEQFF.

This clone was counted once. V and J are TRBV29-1 and TRBJ1-4; weak D call: TRBD1 (5 bases). Germline loops: CDR1 SQVTM, CDR2 ANQGSEA. CDR3 size: 15 residues. Between the trimmed V and J ends, which lost 4 bases and 3 bases, there was a span of 15 bases. The CDR3 coding sequence is TGCAGCGTTGTCATGCGGGACGCCGCTAATGAAAAACTGTTTTTT. Encoded protein: CSVVMRDAANEKLFF.

In DNA form, the CDR3 reads TGTGCCAGCTCACCACCCCTTAACTCCAATGAGCAGTTCTTC. Its protein is CASSPPLNSNEQFF. The chain combines TRBV18 with TRBJ2-1; D gene ambiguous. This CDR3 is 14 amino acids long. The germline V gene has CDR1 KGHSH and CDR2 LQKENI. The germline V and J ends were trimmed by 0 bases and 6 bases, with 9 bases remaining between them.

The chain has TRBV11-3 and TRBJ1-2; TRBD1 might be the D (5 bases). Germline CDR1 and CDR2: SGHNT and YENEEA. There are 14 residues in the CDR3. V was pared by 3 bases and J by 5 bases, with 13 bases between. Here the CDR3 reads CASSLRGTVYGYTF. DNA for the CDR3: TGTGCCAGCAGCTTGAGGGGAACGGTTTATGGCTACACCTTC.

The count of this clone is one. The chain couples TRBV5-1 to TRBJ2-7, with D tentatively TRBD2 (6 bases). The V and J ends lost 4 bases and 3 bases respectively, with 11 bases between them. Germline V lookup: CDR1 SGHRS, CDR2 YFSETQ. CDR3 length: 13 amino acids. The CDR3, as DNA: TGCGCCAGCAGCAGGGAAGCGGGCTACGAGCAGTACTTC. Translation: CASSREAGYEQYF.

The CDR3: CASSYHRGYEQYF. CDR3 nucleotides: TGTGCCAGCAGTTACCACAGGGGTTACGAGCAGTACTTC. V is TRBV6-5 and J is TRBJ2-7; 7 positions agree with TRBD1. Per the germline V gene, CDR1 is MNHEY and CDR2 is SVGAGI. V lost 2 bases to trimming and J lost 4 bases; unmatched junction nucleotides: 2. The CDR3 contains 13 residues.

The rearrangement joins TRBV27 to TRBJ2-3; D gene unclear. Germline CDR1 is MNHEY and CDR2 is SMNVEV (reference sequence). V was pared by 4 bases and J by 2 bases, with 1 base between. This CDR3 contains 11 residues. In DNA form, the CDR3 reads TGTGCCAGCAGTTCCACAGATACGCAGTATTTT. Its protein product is CASSSTDTQYF.

This clone occurred a few times. The chain carries TRBV4-2 and TRBJ1-2; D is unresolved. Germline-derived CDR1 and CDR2 are LGHNA and YNFKEQ. The CDR3 length is 14 residues. Trimming took 4 bases from V and 4 from J, leaving 13 bases between them. Here the CDR3 DNA reads TGTGCCAGCAGCCCTGTCGGAGGTATCTATGGCTACACCTTC. It codes for CASSPVGGIYGYTF.

The chain employs TRBV2 and TRBJ2-7, with D uncertain. The CDR3 is 11 amino acids. The ends were cut back, 4 bases at V and 2 bases at J, with 3 bases in the middle. From germline, CDR1 is SNHLY and CDR2 FYNNEI. The CDR3 region has the DNA TGTGCCAGCAGTGTAACCTACGAGCAGTACTTC. This encodes CASSVTYEQYF.

The rearrangement joins TRBV4-1 to TRBJ2-1; 8 positions match TRBD2. Germline V lookup: CDR1 MGHRA, CDR2 YSYEKL. J lost 5 bases, V lost 0 bases, and 18 bases had no gene match. The CDR3 runs to 20 residues. The CDR3 reads CASSQEGNTISGILHNEQFF. CDR3 sequence (DNA): TGCGCCAGCAGCCAAGAAGGGAATACCATTAGCGGGATCCTCCACAATGAGCAGTTCTTC.

This chain uses TRBV5-6 with TRBJ1-3; D unresolved. The germline V gene encodes CDR1 SGHDT and CDR2 YYEEEE. V lost 4 bases and J 7 bases, leaving 12 bases between the germline ends. There are 13 residues in the CDR3. The CDR3 DNA reads as TGTGCCAGCAGCCATGGCCACGGGAACACCATATATTTT. It translates to CASSHGHGNTIYF. Full variable domain (remainder filled in from reference TRBV5-6 and TRBJ1-3): DAGVTQSPTHLIKTRGQQVTLRCSPKSGHDTVSWYQQALGQGPQFIFQYYEEEERQRGNFPDRFSGHQFPNYSSELNVNALLLGDSALYLCASSHGHGNTIYFGEGSWLTVV.

This chain joins TRBV28 and TRBJ2-7; TRBD1 matches at 7 bases. V gave up 6 bases and J gave up 2 bases; unmatched junction bases: 7. This CDR3 region has 14 residues. CDR1 is MDHEN and CDR2 is SYDVKM in the germline V gene. CDR3 sequence: CASSLRDSPYEQYF. CDR3 nucleotide sequence: TGTGCCAGCAGCCTCCGGGACAGTCCCTACGAGCAGTACTTC.

The V and J genes are TRBV19 and TRBJ1-1; tentatively, D is TRBD1 (6 bases). V was clipped by 0 bases and J by 1 base, with 6 bases between them. This CDR3 region has 14 residues. CDR1 is LNHDA and CDR2 is SQIVND in the germline V gene (reference sequence). CDR3 nucleotide sequence: TGTGCCAGTAGTATAGAACAGGGGAACACTGAAGCTTTCTTT. It encodes CASSIEQGNTEAFF.

The genes are TRBV7-2 and TRBJ1-1; D remains ambiguous. The length of the CDR3 is 17 residues. Germline V gene data show CDR1 as SGHTA and CDR2 as FQGNSA. Trimming stripped 7 bases from V and 0 bases from J, with 21 bases between. The CDR3 bases are TGTGCCAGCACTTCTTTTAAGGCCGCGGCGCTGAACACTGAAGCTTTCTTT. Protein product: CASTSFKAAALNTEAFF.

The chain couples TRBV19 to TRBJ1-4, with D uncertain. The germline V and J ends were trimmed by 5 bases and 0 bases, with 13 bases remaining between them. Germline-derived CDR1 and CDR2 are LNHDA and SQIVND (reference sequence). The CDR3 covers 16 residues. CDR3 in DNA: TGTGCCAGTAGTTTCGGAGCCCTCTCAACTAATGAAAAACTGTTTTTT. Protein sequence: CASSFGALSTNEKLFF.